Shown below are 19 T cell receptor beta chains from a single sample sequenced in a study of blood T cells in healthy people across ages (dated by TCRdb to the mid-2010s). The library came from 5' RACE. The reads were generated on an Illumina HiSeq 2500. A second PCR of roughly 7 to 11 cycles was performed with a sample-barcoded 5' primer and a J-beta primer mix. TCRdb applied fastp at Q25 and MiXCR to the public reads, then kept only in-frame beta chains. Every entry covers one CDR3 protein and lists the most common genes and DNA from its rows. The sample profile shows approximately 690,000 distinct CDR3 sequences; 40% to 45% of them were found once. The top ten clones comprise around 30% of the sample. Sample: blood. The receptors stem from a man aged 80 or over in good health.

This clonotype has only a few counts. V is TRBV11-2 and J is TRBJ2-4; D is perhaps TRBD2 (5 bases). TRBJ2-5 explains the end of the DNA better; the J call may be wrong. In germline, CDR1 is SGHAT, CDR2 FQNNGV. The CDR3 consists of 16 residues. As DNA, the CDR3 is TGTGCCAGCAGCTTAGATGGAGTAGCCGGGAAAGAGACCCAGTACTTC. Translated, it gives CASSLDGVAGKETQYF.

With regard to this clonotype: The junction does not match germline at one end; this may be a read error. The CDR3 is CAGRDPRGSSYEQYF. CDR3 sequence (DNA): TGTGCCGGCAGAGATCCCCGCGGGAGCTCCTACGAGCAGTACTTC. This rearrangement joins TRBV6-2 or TRBV6-3 to TRBJ2-7; the match to TRBD2 covers 7 bases. This CDR3 is 15 amino acids long. CDR1 is MNHEY, CDR2 SVGEGT, per germline.

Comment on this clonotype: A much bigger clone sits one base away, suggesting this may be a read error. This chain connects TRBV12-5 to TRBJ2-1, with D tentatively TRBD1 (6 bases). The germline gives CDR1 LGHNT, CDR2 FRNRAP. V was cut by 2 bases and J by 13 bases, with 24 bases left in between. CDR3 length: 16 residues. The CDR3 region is CASGLSPTTGIETQFF. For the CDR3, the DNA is TGTGCTAGTGGTTTGTCCCCAACTACAGGGATAGAGACCCAGTTCTTC.

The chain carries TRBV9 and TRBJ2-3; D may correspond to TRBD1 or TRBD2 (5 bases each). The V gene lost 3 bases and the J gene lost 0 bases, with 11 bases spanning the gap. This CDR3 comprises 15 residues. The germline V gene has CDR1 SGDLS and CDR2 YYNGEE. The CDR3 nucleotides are TGTGCCAGCAGCGACCGGGACCAAAGCACAGATACGCAGTATTTT. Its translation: CASSDRDQSTDTQYF.

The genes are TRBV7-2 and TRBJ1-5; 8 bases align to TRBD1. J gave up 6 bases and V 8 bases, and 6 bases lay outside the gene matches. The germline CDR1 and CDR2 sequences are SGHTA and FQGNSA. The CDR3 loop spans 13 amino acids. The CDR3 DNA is TGTGCCAGCGGATATACAGGGGGTCAGCCCCAGCATTTT. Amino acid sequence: CASGYTGGQPQHF.

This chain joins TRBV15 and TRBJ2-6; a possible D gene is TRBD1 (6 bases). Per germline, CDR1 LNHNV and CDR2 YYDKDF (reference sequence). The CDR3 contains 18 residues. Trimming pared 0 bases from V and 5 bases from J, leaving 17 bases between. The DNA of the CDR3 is TGTGCCACCAGCAGAGATAAGACAGGTACCACATGGGCCAACGTCCTGACTTTC. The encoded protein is CATSRDKTGTTWANVLTF.

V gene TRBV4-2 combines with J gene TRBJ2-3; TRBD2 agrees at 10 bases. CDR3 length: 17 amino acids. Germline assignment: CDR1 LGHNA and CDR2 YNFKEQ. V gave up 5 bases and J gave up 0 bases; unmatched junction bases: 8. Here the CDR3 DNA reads TGTGCCAGCAGCAATCGACTAGCGGGCCCTAGCACAGATACGCAGTATTTT. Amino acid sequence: CASSNRLAGPSTDTQYF.

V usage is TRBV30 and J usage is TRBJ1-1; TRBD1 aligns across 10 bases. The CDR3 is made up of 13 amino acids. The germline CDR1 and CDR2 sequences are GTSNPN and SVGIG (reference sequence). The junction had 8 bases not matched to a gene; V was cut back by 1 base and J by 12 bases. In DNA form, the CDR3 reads TGTGCCTGGAGTGGACAGGGGGCGACGAGGACTTTCTTT. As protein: CAWSGQGATRTFF.

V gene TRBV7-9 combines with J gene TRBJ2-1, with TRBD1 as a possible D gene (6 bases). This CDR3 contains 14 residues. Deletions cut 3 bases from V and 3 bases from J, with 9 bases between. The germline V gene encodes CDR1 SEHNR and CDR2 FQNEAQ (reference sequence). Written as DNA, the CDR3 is TGTGCCAGCAGCTTGGACAGCGTCTACAATGAGCAGTTCTTC. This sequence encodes CASSLDSVYNEQFF.

The CDR3 DNA reads as TGTGCCAGCAGCTGGGAGCCGAGGCGGAACCAAGAGACCCAGTACTTC. Its protein is CASSWEPRRNQETQYF. V is TRBV5-6 and J is TRBJ2-5; possible D gene TRBD2, 5 bases. V lost 3 bases to trimming and J lost 0 bases, with 15 bases between them. The CDR3 consists of 16 residues. CDR1 is SGHDT and CDR2 is YYEEEE in the germline V gene.

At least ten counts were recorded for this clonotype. The CDR3 DNA reads TGTGCCAGCAGCCGAACTAGCGGGGACCGCCTCATTCAGTACTTC. Its translation: CASSRTSGDRLIQYF. V is TRBV5-6 and J is TRBJ2-4; 10 bases map to TRBD2. Germline V lookup: CDR1 SGHDT, CDR2 YYEEEE. The CDR3 is made up of 15 amino acids. The ends lost 4 bases at V and 9 bases at J; junction bases unmatched: 10.

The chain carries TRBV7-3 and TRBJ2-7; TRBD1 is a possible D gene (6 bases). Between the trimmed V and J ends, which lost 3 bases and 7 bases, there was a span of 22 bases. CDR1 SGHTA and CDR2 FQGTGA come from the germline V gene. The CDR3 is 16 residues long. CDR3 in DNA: TGTGCCAGCAGCTTTGCTCGGGACACGCGATACAATGAGCAGTACTTC. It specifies CASSFARDTRYNEQYF.

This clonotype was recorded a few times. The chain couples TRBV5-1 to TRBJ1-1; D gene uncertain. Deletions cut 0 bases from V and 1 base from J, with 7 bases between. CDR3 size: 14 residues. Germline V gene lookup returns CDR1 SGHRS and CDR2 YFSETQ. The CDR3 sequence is CASSLVVQNTEAFF. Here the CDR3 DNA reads TGCGCCAGCAGCTTGGTAGTACAGAACACTGAAGCTTTCTTT.

The CDR3 sequence is CSALGTGYSEQYF. DNA of the CDR3: TGCAGTGCTCTTGGGACAGGGTACTCCGAGCAGTACTTC. The chain carries TRBV20-1 and TRBJ2-7, with 9 bases lining up with TRBD1. CDR1 is DFQATT and CDR2 is SNEGSKA in the germline V gene (reference sequence). The CDR3 contains 13 residues. V lost 5 bases to trimming and J lost 6 bases; unmatched junction nucleotides: 8.

The CDR3 DNA reads TGTGCCAGCAGCCAAGATCCGAGGAAGACCCAGTACTTC. Its translation is CASSQDPRKTQYF. J is TRBJ2-5 and V is TRBV3-1; D ambiguous. V dropped 0 bases and J dropped 6 bases, with 8 bases sitting between them. The CDR3 contains 13 residues. Germline V gene data show CDR1 as LGHDT and CDR2 as YNNKEL (reference sequence).

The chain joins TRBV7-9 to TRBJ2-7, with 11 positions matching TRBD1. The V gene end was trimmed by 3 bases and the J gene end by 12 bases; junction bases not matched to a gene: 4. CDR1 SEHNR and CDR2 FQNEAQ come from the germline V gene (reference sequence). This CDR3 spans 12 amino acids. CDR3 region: CASSFSGTGGYF. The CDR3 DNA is TGTGCCAGCAGCTTCTCCGGGACAGGGGGGTACTTC.

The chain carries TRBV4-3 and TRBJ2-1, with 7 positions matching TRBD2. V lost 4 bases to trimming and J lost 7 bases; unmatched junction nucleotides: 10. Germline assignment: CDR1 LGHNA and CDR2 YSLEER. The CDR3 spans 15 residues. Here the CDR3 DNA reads TGCGCCAGCAGCCCCACTAGCGTCTCGGGTAATGAGCAGTTCTTC. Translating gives CASSPTSVSGNEQFF.

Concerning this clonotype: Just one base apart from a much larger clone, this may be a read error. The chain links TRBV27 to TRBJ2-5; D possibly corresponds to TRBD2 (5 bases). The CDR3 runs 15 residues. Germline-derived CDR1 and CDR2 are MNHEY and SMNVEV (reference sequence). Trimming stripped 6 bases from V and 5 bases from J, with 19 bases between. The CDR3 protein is CASSRTQRSRETQYF. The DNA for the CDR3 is TGTGCCAGCAGCCGAACCCAGCGGTCCCGGGAGACCCAGTACTTC.

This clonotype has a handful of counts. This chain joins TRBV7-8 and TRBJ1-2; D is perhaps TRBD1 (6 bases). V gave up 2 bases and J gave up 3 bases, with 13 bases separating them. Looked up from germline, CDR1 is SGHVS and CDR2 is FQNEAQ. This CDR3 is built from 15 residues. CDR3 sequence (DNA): TGTGCCAGCAGCTTATCGCAGGGGCAAGACTATGGCTACACCTTC. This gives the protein CASSLSQGQDYGYTF. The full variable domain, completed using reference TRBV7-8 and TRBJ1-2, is GAGVSQSPRYKVAKRGQDVALRCDPISGHVSLFWYQQALGQGPEFLTYFQNEAQLDKSGLPSDRFFAERPEGSVSTLKIQRTQQEDSAVYLCASSLSQGQDYGYTFGSGTRLTVV.